This T cell receptor beta chain was found in a study of technical replicates of blood from several donors. Profiled with immunoSEQ multiplex PCR; TCRdb holds only in-frame clones, not every one. The data hold around 76,000 clones, with approximately 97% observed a single time. The CDR3 length is 13 residues. The V end lost 4 bases, the J end lost 4 bases, and 8 bases lay between the germline ends. The germline V gene has CDR1 WNHNN and CDR2 SYGVQD (reference sequence). The chain carries TRBV10-1 and TRBJ1-5; D is unresolved. The sample comprised T cells isolated from PBMCs. The TCR sequence derives from a human donor in good health. The DNA for the CDR3 is TGCGCCAGCAGTGGGTCTCTTAATCAGCCCCAGCATTTT. Translation gives CASSGSLNQPQHF.